This T cell receptor (beta chain) was sequenced during a study of cytomegalovirus exposure and HLA in healthy donors. A multiplex PCR was run with 60 Vbeta primers and 13 Jbeta primers. The repertoire was sequenced with immunoSEQ multiplex PCR; TCRdb's copy has only in-frame clones and lacks some. Of approximately 100,000 clones in the sample, roughly 76% are singletons; the top ten hold 12%. J was trimmed by 10 bases and V by 4 bases; bases with no gene match: 12. Germline CDR1 and CDR2: GTSNPN and SVGIG (reference sequence). CDR3 length equals 14 residues. This clonotype was obtained from a woman in her 40s in good health and CMV-seropositive. The specimen was PBMCs. The chain joins TRBV30 to TRBJ2-1; 8 bases fit TRBD2. CDR3 protein: CAWNVAGSQGEQFF. The CDR3 nucleotides read TGTGCCTGGAATGTAGCGGGAAGTCAAGGAGAGCAGTTCTTC.